The present T cell receptor beta chain was sequenced within a study of T cell repertoires in cytomegalovirus infection. Study summary: Both CMV infection and a matching HLA type were indicated by public TCR beta signatures.

Comment on this clonotype: The target antigen is unknown.

Germline V gene sequence: CDR1 SEHNR, CDR2 FQNEAQ (reference sequence). The CDR3 is 16 amino acids. V was pared by 6 bases and J by 4 bases, with 13 bases of the junction left unmatched. TCRdb redid the calling of the reads with MiXCR, one entry per CDR3 protein. This sample has roughly 180,000 distinct CDR3 sequences; roughly 21% occur once, and the top ten carry roughly 27%. The TCR sequence derives from a human donor in good health (CMV status not recorded). Some clones in this sample may be carry-over from other donors' samples. V and J are TRBV7-9 and TRBJ2-7, with 9 bases matching TRBD1. This specimen was CD8+ T cells from cultured PBMCs, taken from culture after CMV antigen stimulation. CDR3 in amino acids: CASSHPPGQGLYEQYF. CDR3 sequence (DNA): TGTGCCAGCAGTCATCCTCCGGGACAGGGTTTATACGAGCAGTACTTC.